This TCR beta chain was sequenced for a study of T-cell memory formation after mild COVID-19. Study-wide results and limits: Day 15 to 85 contracting clones showed balanced CD4/CD8; later expanders leaned CD4+.

MiXCR was run by TCRdb on the 5' RACE reads, yielding one entry per CDR3 protein. In the table there are around 150,000 distinct CDR3 sequences, 25% to 40% of which are singletons. The V and J ends lost 3 bases and 0 bases respectively, with 2 bases between them. Germline CDR1 is MNHEY and CDR2 is SMNVEV (reference sequence). The CDR3 spans 13 residues. Remarks on this clonotype: The antigen is not known. A much larger clone lies one base from this, so it may be a read error.

The V gene is TRBV27, the J gene TRBJ2-2; D not resolved. The TCR was taken from an adult woman who had mild COVID-19 (a few samples of this study predate the infection). Cell type and time point are not known. The material sequenced was PBMCs or a T cell subset sorted from them (not recorded which). The CDR3 nucleotides read TGTGCCAGCAGTTTCGCGAACACCGGGGAGCTGTTTTTT. It codes for CASSFANTGELFF.